The rows below give T cell receptor beta chains drawn from one sample of a study of OX40 agonist ivuxolimab in advanced cancers. TCRdb keeps only in-frame clones here, not all; method: immunoSEQ multiplex PCR. The sample lists 70,000 to 85,000 clones, more than 90% occurring once. Here the sequenced sample was CD4+ or CD8+ T cells sorted from blood, taken in a trial of the OX40 agonist ivuxolimab. The receptors come from an adult with an advanced solid tumor such as melanoma, head and neck, liver or kidney cancer. Each CDR3 is given with its conserved first and last residue. Each record gives: clone size, J gene, V gene, D gene, CDR3 protein, CDR3 DNA. The D gene is left open where the match is weak. Clone size appears in some rows only: once, few, many, or a class for an expanded clone.

. TRBJ1-2 TRBV7-9 . CASSLDVGGRSYGYTF TGTGCCAGCAGCTTAGATGTGGGCGGCAGGAGCTATGGCTACACCTTC
. TRBJ1-6 TRBV28 . CASSLYTDNSPLHF TGTGCCAGCAGTTTATACACAGATAATTCACCCCTCCACTTT
. TRBJ2-1 TRBV7-2 . CASSNRQASPVF TGTGCCAGCAGCAACCGACAGGCTTCACCCGTCTTC
. TRBJ2-7 TRBV7-2 TRBD1 CASSRDRGIGEQYF TGTGCCAGCAGCCGGGACAGGGGAATAGGGGAGCAGTACTTC
. TRBJ2-3 TRBV7-9 TRBD2 CASRNLAGDRDTQYF TGTGCCAGCAGGAATCTAGCGGGAGACAGAGATACGCAGTATTTT
once TRBJ2-7 TRBV11-1 TRBD1 CASSLGTVPEQYF TGTGCCAGCAGCCTTGGGACAGTTCCCGAGCAGTACTTC
. TRBJ1-5 TRBV7-9 . CASSFGQTNQPQHF TGTGCCAGCAGCTTTGGACAGACCAATCAGCCCCAGCATTTT
. TRBJ1-3 TRBV28 . CASSFAAAGNTIYF TGTGCCAGCAGTTTCGCAGCTGCGGGAAACACCATATATTTT
few TRBJ2-7 TRBV7-9 . CASSSQGAGRYEQYF TGTGCCAGCAGCTCTCAGGGCGCCGGACGCTACGAGCAGTACTTC
once TRBJ2-1 TRBV9 . CASSVAASYNEQFF TGTGCCAGCAGCGTAGCGGCAAGCTACAATGAGCAGTTCTTC
. TRBJ1-5 TRBV18 . CASSPPNQPQHF TGTGCCAGCTCACCCCCGAATCAGCCCCAGCATTTT
. TRBJ2-3 TRBV5-1 . CASSAVAGAQDTQYF TGCGCCAGCAGTGCCGTCGCAGGGGCGCAAGATACGCAGTATTTT
. TRBJ2-2 TRBV11-2 . CASSLRVPKGGTGELFF TGTGCCAGCAGCTTAAGGGTCCCCAAAGGCGGCACCGGGGAGCTGTTTTTT
few TRBJ1-5 TRBV28 . CASGDHSGQPQHF TGTGCCAGCGGGGACCACAGTGGTCAGCCCCAGCATTTT
. TRBJ2-6 TRBV7-2 . CASSPDSGANVLTF TGTGCCAGCAGCCCGGACTCTGGGGCCAACGTCCTGACTTTC
. TRBJ1-6 TRBV5-6 . CASSRRDLRMHSPLHF TGTGCCAGCAGTCGCAGGGATTTGCGTATGCATTCACCCCTCCACTTT
. TRBJ1-3 TRBV6-5 . CASSYSGALLSTIYF TGTGCCAGCAGTTACAGTGGTGCCCTCCTTTCCACCATATATTTT
. TRBJ2-2 TRBV9 . CASSVGGQDGELFF TGTGCCAGCAGCGTCGGGGGGCAAGACGGGGAGCTGTTTTTT
. TRBJ1-2 TRBV9 . CASSDSGRGVYGYTF TGTGCCAGCTCCGACTCGGGCAGGGGAGTCTATGGCTACACCTTC
. TRBJ2-5 TRBV14 . CASSPRRTVQKTQYF TGTGCCAGCAGCCCACGACGGACGGTCCAAAAGACCCAGTACTTC
. TRBJ2-2 TRBV21-1 . CASSKVVRENTGELFF TGTGCCAGCAGCAAAGTGGTGCGGGAGAACACCGGGGAGCTGTTTTTT
. TRBJ2-3 TRBV30 TRBD2 CAWNRAGGFTDTQYF TGTGCCTGGAACCGAGCGGGAGGGTTCACAGATACGCAGTATTTT
. TRBJ2-2 TRBV5-4 . CASSFPGRTNTGELFF TGTGCCAGCAGCTTCCCGGGACGGACGAACACCGGGGAGCTGTTTTTT
. TRBJ2-5 TRBV6-6 TRBD2 CASRPPGTNQETQYF TGTGCCAGCAGACCTCCCGGGACTAACCAAGAGACCCAGTACTTC
. TRBJ2-6 TRBV9 . CASSGRTGLVGANVLTF TGTGCCAGCAGCGGAAGGACGGGCTTAGTGGGGGCCAACGTCCTGACTTTC
. TRBJ2-1 TRBV7-8 TRBD2 CAIASGPSGRNEQFF TGTGCCATCGCGAGCGGGCCTAGCGGGAGGAATGAGCAGTTCTTC
. TRBJ2-3 TRBV5-6 TRBD2 CASSLLAGTDTQYF TGTGCCAGCAGCTTACTAGCGGGCACAGATACGCAGTATTTT
once TRBJ2-3 TRBV28 . CASRDGRGTDTQYF TGTGCCAGCAGGGACGGGAGAGGAACAGATACGCAGTATTTT
. TRBJ1-2 TRBV4-1 . CASSLRGGNDGYTF TGCGCCAGCAGTTTAAGGGGGGGGAACGATGGCTACACCTTC